Reported below is one T cell receptor beta chain. Antigen specificity is unknown. The record originates from a study of T cell responses to AZD1222 COVID-19 vaccine. The wider study: Whether given at about 4 or about 12 weeks, second doses were pooled. Study-wide results and caveats: CD4 TCRs covered the whole spike, strongest at regions 160-218 and 743-854. Sampled repertoires all dated from after the peak T cell response. White British donors predominated, females outnumbered males, and clonal diversity was possibly underestimated.

Clones were sequenced by immunoSEQ multiplex PCR, and TCRdb holds only the in-frame ones, with some missing. The table records over 85,000 clones, 81% of them present only once. Sequenced material: peripheral blood, taken on day 0 of AZD1222 vaccination. This TCR was recovered from an adult in good health.

The DNA of the CDR3 is TGTGCCTGGAGGGGCTTGACAGGGATGGCTTTCTTT. Translated: CAWRGLTGMAFF. The chain recombines TRBV30 with TRBJ1-1; 7 bases are shared with TRBD1. CDR1 GTSNPN and CDR2 SVGIG come from the germline V gene (reference sequence). The CDR3 totals 12 residues. The J segment lost 11 bases and the V segment lost 3 bases, leaving 9 bases of the junction unmatched.